These 31 T cell receptor beta chains were all obtained from the same sample, sequenced in a study of T cells after yellow fever vaccination. TCRdb processed the 5' RACE reads anew with MiXCR; each CDR3 protein has one entry. The table lists 400,000 or so distinct CDR3 sequences, 6% to 8% of them singletons. The specimen comprised PBMCs, sampled 5 days after the yellow fever booster vaccination. These TCRs come from a man under 40 who received the YFV17D yellow fever vaccine.

This clonotype has more than one count but fewer than ten. The V and J genes are TRBV5-1 and TRBJ2-6; D remains ambiguous. Germline V CDR1 and CDR2: SGHRS, YFSETQ. Trimming pared 4 bases from V and 3 bases from J, leaving 11 bases between. This CDR3 contains 15 residues. The CDR3 protein is CASSPYRSGANVLTF. The CDR3, as DNA: TGCGCCAGCAGCCCTTATAGAAGTGGGGCCAACGTCCTGACTTTC.

This clonotype was counted only a few times. V gene TRBV20-1 combines with J gene TRBJ1-4; a weak D match, TRBD1 (5 bases). V shed 6 bases and J shed 5 bases, with 25 bases lying between them. This CDR3 region has 17 residues. Germline-derived CDR1 and CDR2 are DFQATT and SNEGSKA (reference sequence). The CDR3 nucleotides read TGCAGTGCAAAAAAGGGGCCAACTCCGCGGGGAAATGAAAAACTGTTTTTT. It yields the protein CSAKKGPTPRGNEKLFF.

The rearrangement joins TRBV5-1 to TRBJ2-7, with 12 bases identical to TRBD2. This CDR3 is built from 15 residues. Germline loops: CDR1 SGHRS, CDR2 YFSETQ. J was trimmed by 6 bases and V by 7 bases; bases with no gene match: 11. For the CDR3, the DNA is TGCGCCAGCGGGATCGGGACTAGCGGGCTTGGCGAGCAGTACTTC. Protein product: CASGIGTSGLGEQYF.

The chain couples TRBV7-8 to TRBJ2-3, with 8 bases fitting TRBD1. The CDR3 contains 20 residues. V shed 5 bases, J shed 2 bases, and the junction held 21 bases outside the gene matches. CDR1 and CDR2 from the germline V gene are SGHVS and FQNEAQ. As DNA, the CDR3 is TGTGCCAGCAGCCCTAGGGGGGCAGGGGGCGACCTAAAGCTCACAGATACGCAGTATTTT. Amino acid sequence: CASSPRGAGGDLKLTDTQYF. Filled out from reference TRBV7-8 and TRBJ2-3, the complete variable domain reads GAGVSQSPRYKVAKRGQDVALRCDPISGHVSLFWYQQALGQGPEFLTYFQNEAQLDKSGLPSDRFFAERPEGSVSTLKIQRTQQEDSAVYLCASSPRGAGGDLKLTDTQYFGPGTRLTVL.

The rearrangement links TRBV5-1 to TRBJ2-2; 11 nucleotides line up with TRBD2. Trimming took 6 bases from V and 3 from J; bases not matched to a gene: 16. This CDR3 contains 19 residues. The germline V gene has CDR1 SGHRS and CDR2 YFSETQ. The CDR3 is CASIRRPLAGVVDTGELFF. CDR3 bases: TGCGCCAGCATAAGGCGACCACTAGCGGGAGTGGTGGACACCGGGGAGCTGTTTTTT.

This clonotype occurred many times. This sequence joins TRBV5-1 and TRBJ2-7, with 8 bases that match TRBD2. The germline V gene encodes CDR1 SGHRS and CDR2 YFSETQ. The CDR3 spans 14 residues. V dropped 4 bases and J dropped 4; count of bases not matched to a gene: 7. The CDR3 loop is CASSQSGSRYEQYF. CDR3 sequence (DNA): TGCGCCAGCAGCCAAAGCGGGAGTCGGTACGAGCAGTACTTC.

There are many counts of this clonotype. The CDR3 DNA is TGCAGCGTGCATAGTCGGACTAGGCAAGAGACCCAGTACTTC. Translation gives CSVHSRTRQETQYF. The chain uses TRBV29-1 and TRBJ2-5; 7 nucleotides match TRBD2. Germline CDR1 reads SQVTM; CDR2 reads ANQGSEA. The CDR3 loop spans 14 amino acids. The V and J ends lost 6 bases and 2 bases, in that order; junction bases with no gene match: 9. The full variable domain, with the rest looked up from reference TRBV29-1 and TRBJ2-5, is SAVISQKPSRDICQRGTSLTIQCQVDSQVTMMFWYRQQPGQSLTLIATANQGSEATYESGFVIDKFPISRPNLTFSTLTVSNMSPEDSSIYLCSVHSRTRQETQYFGPGTRLLVL.

This clonotype was seen more than once but under ten times. The chain has TRBV7-9 and TRBJ2-1; D remains ambiguous. This CDR3 comprises 14 residues. V lost 5 bases and J lost 7, with 15 bases in between. From germline, CDR1 is SEHNR and CDR2 FQNEAQ (reference sequence). The CDR3 nucleotides read TGTGCCAGCAGCCCCTCGTTGGGTTGGAATGAGCAGTTCTTC. Protein: CASSPSLGWNEQFF.

This clonotype was counted between two and nine times. The chain employs TRBV29-1 and TRBJ1-1; TRBD1 aligns across 7 bases. The CDR3 extends over 13 amino acids. The V gene's germline CDR1 is SQVTM and CDR2 ANQGSEA. V gave up 7 bases and J gave up 3 bases; unmatched junction bases: 8. CDR3 region: CSERTGADTEAFF. The CDR3 DNA reads as TGCAGCGAGAGGACAGGAGCGGACACTGAAGCTTTCTTT. Together with reference TRBV29-1 and TRBJ1-1, the CDR3 gives the full variable domain: SAVISQKPSRDICQRGTSLTIQCQVDSQVTMMFWYRQQPGQSLTLIATANQGSEATYESGFVIDKFPISRPNLTFSTLTVSNMSPEDSSIYLCSERTGADTEAFFGQGTRLTVV.

The chain recombines TRBV6-1 with TRBJ2-3, with 9 bases that match TRBD1. The CDR3 has 16 amino acids. V dropped 5 bases and J dropped 2; count of bases not matched to a gene: 8. Per germline, CDR1 MNHNS and CDR2 SASEGT. CDR3 in amino acids: CASSTPGQGYTDTQYF. CDR3 sequence (DNA): TGTGCCAGCAGTACACCGGGACAGGGATACACAGATACGCAGTATTTT.

This clonotype has only a few counts. The rearrangement links TRBV5-6 to TRBJ2-7; D may correspond to TRBD1 or TRBD2 (5 bases each). Trimming stripped 5 bases from V and 1 base from J, with 10 bases between. Germline assignment: CDR1 SGHDT and CDR2 YYEEEE. The CDR3 is 13 amino acids. The CDR3: CASRRDASYEQYF. DNA of the CDR3: TGTGCCAGCAGGAGGGACGCGTCCTACGAGCAGTACTTC.

Notes on this clonotype: One junction end disagrees with the germline gene, perhaps due to a read error. CDR3 region: CSARDSAGLSSNEQFF. The CDR3 DNA reads TGCAGTGCTAGAGATTCGGCAGGACTGTCCTCCAATGAGCAGTTCTTC. J is TRBJ2-1 and V is TRBV20-1, with D perhaps matching TRBD2 (5 bases). The germline V gene has CDR1 DFQATT and CDR2 SNEGSKA (reference sequence). The CDR3 length is 16 residues.

V usage is TRBV5-1 and J usage is TRBJ2-6; D not certain. There are 15 residues in the CDR3. Per germline, CDR1 SGHRS and CDR2 YFSETQ. Trimming shortened V by 6 bases and J by 0 bases, and 10 bases separated the two germline ends. Written as DNA, the CDR3 is TGCGCCAGCACCTTACAGCCCTCTGGGGCCAACGTCCTGACTTTC. Encoded protein: CASTLQPSGANVLTF.

This clonotype was recorded at least ten times. The J gene is TRBJ2-1, the V gene TRBV6-1; D is unresolved. The CDR3 spans 13 residues. In germline, CDR1 is MNHNS, CDR2 SASEGT. V lost 6 bases, J lost 3 bases, and 9 bases lay in between. In nucleotides, the CDR3 is TGTGCCAGCAGCCCCCCGAGCTACAATGAGCAGTTCTTC. Translated: CASSPPSYNEQFF.

The genes are TRBV6-2 or TRBV6-3 and TRBJ2-1; 7 positions match TRBD2. This CDR3 has 15 residues. Per the germline V gene, CDR1 is MNHEY and CDR2 is SVGEGT. Trimming removed 3 bases from V and 2 bases from J; junction bases left unmatched: 4. The CDR3 DNA sequence: TGTGCCAGCAGTTATTGGGGGGGGGCCTACAATGAGCAGTTCTTC. Amino acids: CASSYWGGAYNEQFF.

This clonotype showed up many times. The rearrangement links TRBV3-1 to TRBJ2-7; no definite D call. CDR1 and CDR2 (germline): LGHDT, YNNKEL (reference sequence). There are 12 residues in the CDR3. V gave up 0 bases and J gave up 6 bases, with 6 bases separating them. Here the CDR3 reads CASSQDWGEQYF. The CDR3 bases are TGTGCCAGCAGCCAAGATTGGGGCGAGCAGTACTTC.

The table lists this clonotype with many counts. This chain uses TRBV12-3 or TRBV12-4 with TRBJ2-7, with 12 bases fitting TRBD2. V dropped 6 bases and J dropped 5; count of bases not matched to a gene: 11. The CDR3 runs to 16 residues. In DNA form, the CDR3 reads TGTGCCAGCAGCTTCTTCGGGACTAGCGGGCGGAACGAGCAGTACTTC. Protein sequence: CASSFFGTSGRNEQYF.

This clonotype was found many times. This chain uses TRBV28 with TRBJ2-3, with TRBD1 matching 10 bases. The CDR3 length is 15 residues. Trimming cost V 6 bases and J 1 base; bases outside gene matches: 4. Germline-derived CDR1 and CDR2 are MDHEN and SYDVKM. CDR3 loop: CASRPGTGGTDTQYF. CDR3 DNA: TGTGCCAGCAGGCCCGGGACAGGGGGCACAGATACGCAGTATTTT.

With respect to this clonotype: A read error may produce the germline difference seen at one junction end. The chain is built from TRBV3-1 and TRBJ1-1; weak D call: TRBD1 (6 bases). Germline CDR1 reads LGHDT; CDR2 reads YNNKEL (reference sequence). This CDR3 spans 14 amino acids. The CDR3 bases are TGTGCCAGCAGCCACACAAACAGGGACACTGAAGCTCTCTTT. This sequence encodes CASSHTNRDTEALF. The full variable domain, its missing parts supplied by reference TRBV3-1 and TRBJ1-1, is DTAVSQTPKYLVTQMGNDKSIKCEQNLGHDTMYWYKQDSKKFLKIMFSYNNKELIINETVPNRFSPKSPDKAHLNLHINSLELGDSAVYFCASSHTNRDTEALFGQGTRLTVV.

In its sample, this clonotype was seen a few times. The chain is built from TRBV12-3 or TRBV12-4 and TRBJ2-1, with 8 positions matching TRBD1. V dropped 5 bases and J dropped 3; count of bases not matched to a gene: 6. The CDR3 covers 15 residues. The chain's CDR3 is CASSPPGGVYNEQFF. CDR3 nucleotide sequence: TGTGCCAGCAGTCCTCCAGGGGGCGTCTACAATGAGCAGTTCTTC.

This rearrangement joins TRBV6-2 or TRBV6-3 to TRBJ2-1, with TRBD2 matching over 9 bases. Losses at the gene ends were 0 bases for V and 4 bases for J; bases not matched to a gene: 1. The CDR3 is 15 residues long. CDR1 MNHEY and CDR2 SVGEGT come from the germline V gene. As DNA, the CDR3 is TGTGCCAGCAGTTACTCGGGACTAGCTTACAATGAGCAGTTCTTC. Protein: CASSYSGLAYNEQFF.

The rearrangement joins TRBV6-2 or TRBV6-3 to TRBJ2-4; tentative D call: TRBD1 (6 bases). This CDR3 contains 12 residues. V was pared by 8 bases and J by 5 bases, with 10 bases between. Germline V gene sequence: CDR1 MNHEY, CDR2 SVGEGT. CDR3 residues: CASQGQENIQYF. The CDR3 DNA reads as TGTGCCAGCCAGGGACAAGAAAACATTCAGTACTTC.

Many counts were recorded for this clonotype. The genes are TRBV20-1 and TRBJ2-1, with D maybe TRBD2 (5 bases). Deletions cut 3 bases from V and 4 bases from J, with 7 bases between. The length of the CDR3 is 12 residues. CDR1 and CDR2 (germline): DFQATT, SNEGSKA (reference sequence). The CDR3 reads CSASERYNEQFF. CDR3 coding DNA: TGCAGTGCTAGTGAGCGGTACAATGAGCAGTTCTTC.

This clonotype was seen ten or more times. This chain uses TRBV6-2 or TRBV6-3 with TRBJ2-7; D unclear. This CDR3 has 10 amino acids. Germline-derived CDR1 and CDR2 are MNHEY and SVGEGT. Trimming left V 8 bases short and J 2 bases short, with 4 bases between. For the CDR3, the DNA is TGTGCCAGCGGCGCCTACGAGCAGTACTTC. Translating gives CASGAYEQYF.

This clonotype was recorded many times. The chain uses TRBV4-3 and TRBJ2-7; D is ambiguous. Germline V gene lookup returns CDR1 LGHNA and CDR2 YSLEER. Between the trimmed V and J ends, which lost 0 bases and 7 bases, there was a span of 16 bases. The CDR3 covers 15 residues. CDR3 amino acids: CASSQDSSGSLEQYF. CDR3 nucleotide sequence: TGCGCCAGCAGCCAAGATTCTTCGGGTAGTTTGGAGCAGTACTTC.

This clonotype was counted between two and nine times. The V gene is TRBV29-1, the J gene TRBJ1-4; D is ambiguous. Germline V lookup: CDR1 SQVTM, CDR2 ANQGSEA. The ends were cut back, 6 bases at V and 5 bases at J, with 13 bases in the middle. This CDR3 is built from 13 residues. In DNA, the CDR3 is TGCAGCGTACTCGGCCTTTCCAATGAAAAACTGTTTTTT. As protein: CSVLGLSNEKLFF.

Ten or more counts support this clonotype. The J gene is TRBJ2-3, the V gene TRBV11-2; D may match TRBD1 or TRBD2 (5 bases each). The CDR3 extends over 18 amino acids. Germline V gene sequence: CDR1 SGHAT, CDR2 FQNNGV. Between the trimmed V and J ends, which lost 3 bases and 5 bases, there was a span of 24 bases. CDR3 coding DNA: TGTGCCAGCAGCTTTCTAAACCGGGACGGACGGGGAGTAGATACGCAGTATTTT. Its translation: CASSFLNRDGRGVDTQYF.

The table lists this clonotype with a few counts. The rearrangement uses TRBV5-4 and TRBJ2-1, with D perhaps assigned TRBD1 or TRBD2 (5 bases each). V was pared by 4 bases and J by 2 bases, with 16 bases between. The germline V gene encodes CDR1 SGHNT and CDR2 YYREEE (reference sequence). The CDR3 covers 16 residues. Here the CDR3 reads CASSLGTDRTYNEQFF. For the CDR3, the DNA is TGTGCCAGCAGCCTAGGGACGGACCGCACCTACAATGAGCAGTTCTTC. The variable domain in full, with the rest retrieved from reference TRBV5-4 and TRBJ2-1, is ETGVTQSPTHLIKTRGQQVTLRCSSQSGHNTVSWYQQALGQGPQFIFQYYREEENGRGNFPPRFSGLQFPNYSSELNVNALELDDSALYLCASSLGTDRTYNEQFFGPGTRLTVL.

The gene calls are TRBV12-3 or TRBV12-4 and TRBJ2-3, with 8 bases that match TRBD2. CDR3 length equals 16 residues. J was trimmed by 3 bases and V by 6 bases; bases with no gene match: 11. In nucleotides, the CDR3 is TGTGCCAGCAGACCCCGAGAGGGCGGGGGGACAGATACGCAGTATTTT. Residues: CASRPREGGGTDTQYF.

This clonotype was picked up many times. The chain employs TRBV5-1 and TRBJ1-5; D is ambiguous. Germline V gene sequence: CDR1 SGHRS, CDR2 YFSETQ. There are 14 residues in the CDR3. Trimming took 0 bases from V and 14 from J, leaving 18 bases between them. This CDR3 reads CASSLDVGPSLKHF. For the CDR3, the DNA is TGCGCCAGCAGCTTGGACGTAGGGCCATCGCTCAAGCATTTT.

This clonotype was seen only a few times. The rearrangement joins TRBV28 to TRBJ2-4; perhaps TRBD2 as D (5 bases). The V and J ends lost 7 bases and 0 bases respectively, with 16 bases between them. CDR1 is MDHEN, CDR2 SYDVKM, per germline. This CDR3 spans 16 amino acids. The CDR3: CASNPELRVAKNIQYF. CDR3 DNA: TGTGCCAGCAACCCCGAGTTGCGGGTAGCCAAAAACATTCAGTACTTC.